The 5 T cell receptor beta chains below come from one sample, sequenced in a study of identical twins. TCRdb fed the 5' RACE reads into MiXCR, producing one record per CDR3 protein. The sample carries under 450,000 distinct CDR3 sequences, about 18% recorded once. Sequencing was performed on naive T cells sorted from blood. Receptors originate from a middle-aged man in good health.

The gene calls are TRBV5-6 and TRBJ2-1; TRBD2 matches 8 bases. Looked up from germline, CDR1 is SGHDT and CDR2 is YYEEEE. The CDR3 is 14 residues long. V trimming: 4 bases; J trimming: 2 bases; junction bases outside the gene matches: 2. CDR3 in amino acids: CASSRTSPYNEQFF. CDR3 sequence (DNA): TGTGCCAGCAGCCGGACTAGCCCCTACAATGAGCAGTTCTTC.

The CDR3 here is CASSQGPGNHYEQYF. CDR3 nucleotides: TGCGCCAGCAGCCAAGGGCCAGGGAACCACTACGAGCAGTACTTC. This sequence joins TRBV4-3 and TRBJ2-7, with D perhaps matching TRBD1 (5 bases). This CDR3 has 15 amino acids. The germline V and J ends were trimmed by 1 base and 3 bases, with 13 bases remaining between them. Germline values: CDR1 LGHNA, CDR2 YSLEER.

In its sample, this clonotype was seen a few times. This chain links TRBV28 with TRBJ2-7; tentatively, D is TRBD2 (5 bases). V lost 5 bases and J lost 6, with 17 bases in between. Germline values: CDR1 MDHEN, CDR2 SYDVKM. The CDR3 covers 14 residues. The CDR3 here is CASSPPPGRGEQYF. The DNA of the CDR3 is TGTGCCAGCAGTCCCCCCCCAGGACGGGGCGAGCAGTACTTC.

CDR3 DNA: TGTGCCAGCTCACCTTTCGTCGGGACTAATGAAAAACTGTTTTTT. It encodes CASSPFVGTNEKLFF. The V gene is TRBV18, the J gene TRBJ1-4; D not resolved. CDR1 is KGHSH, CDR2 LQKENI, per germline. V lost 3 bases to trimming and J lost 2 bases, with 10 bases between them. The CDR3 has 15 residues. The whole variable domain, remainder taken from reference TRBV18 and TRBJ1-4, is NAGVMQNPRHLVRRRGQEARLRCSPMKGHSHVYWYRQLPEEGLKFMVYLQKENIIDESGMPKERFSAEFPKEGPSILRIQQVVRGDSAAYFCASSPFVGTNEKLFFGSGTQLSVL.

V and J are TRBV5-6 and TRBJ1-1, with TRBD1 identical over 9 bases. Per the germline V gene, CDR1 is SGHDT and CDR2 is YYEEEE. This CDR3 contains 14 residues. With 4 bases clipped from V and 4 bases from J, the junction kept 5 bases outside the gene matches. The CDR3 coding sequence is TGTGCCAGCAGCGGACAGGGGTGGGGCACTGAAGCTTTCTTT. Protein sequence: CASSGQGWGTEAFF.